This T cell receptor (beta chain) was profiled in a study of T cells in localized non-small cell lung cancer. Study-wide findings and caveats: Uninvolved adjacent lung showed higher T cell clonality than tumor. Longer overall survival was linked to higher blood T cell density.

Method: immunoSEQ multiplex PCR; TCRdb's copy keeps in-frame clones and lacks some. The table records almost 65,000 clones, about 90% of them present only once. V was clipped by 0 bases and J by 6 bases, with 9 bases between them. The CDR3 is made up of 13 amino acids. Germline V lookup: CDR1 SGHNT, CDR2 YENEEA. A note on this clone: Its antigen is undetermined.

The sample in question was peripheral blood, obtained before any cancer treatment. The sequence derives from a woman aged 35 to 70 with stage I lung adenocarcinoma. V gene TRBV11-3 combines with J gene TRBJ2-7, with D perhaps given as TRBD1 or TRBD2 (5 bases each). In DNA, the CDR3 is TGTGCCAGCAGCTTAGATCACGGGGCCGAGCAGTACTTC. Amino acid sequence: CASSLDHGAEQYF.